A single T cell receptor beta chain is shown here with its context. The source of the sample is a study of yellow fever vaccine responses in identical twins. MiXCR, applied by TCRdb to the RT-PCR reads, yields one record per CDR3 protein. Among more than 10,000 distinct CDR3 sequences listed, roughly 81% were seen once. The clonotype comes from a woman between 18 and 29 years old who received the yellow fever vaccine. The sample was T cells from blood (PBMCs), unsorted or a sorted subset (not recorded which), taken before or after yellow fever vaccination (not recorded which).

In nucleotides, the CDR3 is TGTGCCAGCAGCTCCCGGGACAGATACAACAATGAGCAGTTCTTC. This sequence encodes CASSSRDRYNNEQFF. The chain combines TRBV11-2 with TRBJ2-1, with TRBD1 matching over 7 bases. This CDR3 comprises 15 residues. The germline CDR1 and CDR2 sequences are SGHAT and FQNNGV. J lost 5 bases, V lost 4 bases, and 8 bases had no gene match.